A selection of T cell receptor beta chains follows, all from one sample in a study of blood T cell repertoires in COVID-19. TCRdb keeps only in-frame clones here, not all; method: immunoSEQ multiplex PCR. The data hold under 150,000 clones, with roughly 81% observed a single time. Source material: peripheral blood. The source of these receptors is a woman aged 50 to 65 with active or convalescent COVID-19. The CDR3 runs from the conserved cysteine through the conserved F or W. For some rows the clone size is stated as once, few or many, or as a class when expanded; others skip it.

clone_size: -; j_call: TRBJ1-5; v_call: TRBV12-5; cdr3_aa: CASGLREGIQPQHF
clone_size: -; j_call: TRBJ1-2; v_call: TRBV28; cdr3_aa: CASSEQGGVEFGYTF
clone_size: -; j_call: TRBJ1-1; v_call: TRBV13; cdr3_aa: CASSKTGNTEAFF
clone_size: -; j_call: TRBJ1-1; v_call: TRBV19; cdr3_aa: CASSIGGGRTEAFF
clone_size: -; j_call: TRBJ2-7; v_call: TRBV5-1; cdr3_aa: CASSPDIPYEQYF
clone_size: -; j_call: TRBJ2-1; v_call: TRBV7-8; cdr3_aa: CASSPGGEQFF
clone_size: -; j_call: TRBJ1-1; v_call: TRBV20-1; cdr3_aa: CSASRDTNTEAFF
clone_size: few; j_call: TRBJ1-6; v_call: TRBV6-2/TRBV6-3; cdr3_aa: CASSGEENSPLHF
clone_size: -; j_call: TRBJ1-6; v_call: TRBV6-5; cdr3_aa: CASSYFGTGDSPLHF
clone_size: -; j_call: TRBJ2-3; v_call: TRBV6-1; cdr3_aa: CASSEAGLGAGDTQYF
clone_size: -; j_call: TRBJ1-2; v_call: TRBV5-1; cdr3_aa: CASSLGSGERGYTF
clone_size: once; j_call: TRBJ1-4; v_call: TRBV19; cdr3_aa: CASETGANEKLFF
clone_size: -; j_call: TRBJ2-6; v_call: TRBV6-1; cdr3_aa: CASSEGLGQSFGANVLTF
clone_size: -; j_call: TRBJ1-6; v_call: TRBV19; cdr3_aa: CASGRGQNSPLHF
clone_size: once; j_call: TRBJ1-2; v_call: TRBV29-1; cdr3_aa: CSVAGEGYTF
clone_size: -; j_call: TRBJ1-5; v_call: TRBV6-5; cdr3_aa: CASSKNRGNQPQHF
clone_size: -; j_call: TRBJ1-2; v_call: TRBV4-3; cdr3_aa: CASSQGRGGNYGYTF
clone_size: once; j_call: TRBJ2-1; v_call: TRBV7-3; cdr3_aa: CASSLIPSYNEQFF
clone_size: few; j_call: TRBJ2-3; v_call: TRBV7-2; cdr3_aa: CASSRRTSGGTDTQYF
clone_size: -; j_call: TRBJ2-7; v_call: TRBV7-8; cdr3_aa: CASSRDRAYEQYF
clone_size: -; j_call: TRBJ2-3; v_call: TRBV7-2; cdr3_aa: CASSSTEYWGTDTQYF
clone_size: -; j_call: TRBJ1-1; v_call: TRBV12-3/TRBV12-4; cdr3_aa: CASSPRTGTEAFF
clone_size: -; j_call: TRBJ1-1; v_call: TRBV14; cdr3_aa: CASSLEWTEAFF
clone_size: -; j_call: TRBJ2-2; v_call: TRBV7-2; cdr3_aa: CASSGLSNTGELFF
clone_size: once; j_call: TRBJ1-2; v_call: TRBV5-1; cdr3_aa: CASSTGQGSFEYTF
clone_size: few; j_call: TRBJ2-3; v_call: TRBV5-6; cdr3_aa: CASSPGLADYTDTQYF
clone_size: -; j_call: TRBJ1-2; v_call: TRBV6-6; cdr3_aa: CASSPDTTYGYTF
clone_size: few; j_call: TRBJ2-7; v_call: TRBV6-2/TRBV6-3; cdr3_aa: CASSYASRHGSYEQYF
clone_size: -; j_call: TRBJ2-3; v_call: TRBV18; cdr3_aa: CASSPGLDTDTQYF
clone_size: -; j_call: TRBJ1-5; v_call: TRBV2; cdr3_aa: CASSGGGSQPQHF
clone_size: -; j_call: TRBJ2-1; v_call: TRBV19; cdr3_aa: CAGADQRGPYNEQFF
clone_size: -; j_call: TRBJ2-3; v_call: TRBV5-1; cdr3_aa: CASSTGQGVSTDTQYF
clone_size: -; j_call: TRBJ1-6; v_call: TRBV19; cdr3_aa: CASSPIPGQGSSYNSPLHF
clone_size: many; j_call: TRBJ1-1; v_call: TRBV7-9; cdr3_aa: CASTPLVGYTEAFF
clone_size: -; j_call: TRBJ2-1; v_call: TRBV6-1; cdr3_aa: CASSEAVGVEAGAYNEQFF
clone_size: -; j_call: TRBJ2-5; v_call: TRBV24-1; cdr3_aa: CATRAGFGGTQYF
clone_size: -; j_call: TRBJ1-6; v_call: TRBV5-6; cdr3_aa: CASSLASPLHF
clone_size: -; j_call: TRBJ1-5; v_call: TRBV30; cdr3_aa: CAWGTVNSNQPQHF
clone_size: -; j_call: TRBJ2-2; v_call: TRBV27; cdr3_aa: CASSPPPRKRTGELFF
clone_size: -; j_call: TRBJ2-1; v_call: TRBV7-6; cdr3_aa: CASSLVTGEHEQFF
clone_size: -; j_call: TRBJ1-6; v_call: TRBV28; cdr3_aa: CASSPGTATYNSPLHF
clone_size: -; j_call: TRBJ2-1; v_call: TRBV14; cdr3_aa: CASSPSGRALEQFF
clone_size: -; j_call: TRBJ2-2; v_call: TRBV7-3; cdr3_aa: CASSLNGGRDGTGELFF
clone_size: -; j_call: TRBJ1-4; v_call: TRBV20-1; cdr3_aa: CSALQGGKLFF